This T cell receptor beta chain stems from a study of response to subunit inactivated influenza vaccine. CDR1 is MNHEY, CDR2 SMNVEV, per germline (reference sequence). V lost 4 bases, J lost 2 bases, and 17 bases lay in between. The CDR3 runs to 16 residues. Study-wide points: A suggestion made by the authors is that each seasonal influenza vaccination recruits few new T cells.

With regard to this clonotype: Its antigen is as yet unknown.

TCRdb ran MiXCR on the RT-PCR reads and lists one entry per CDR3 protein. Among hundreds of thousands of distinct CDR3 sequences, around 15% were seen once, and the ten largest hold 7.6%. The receptor was derived from a man aged 50 to 60 who received an inactivated influenza vaccine. The sample in question was PBMCs from blood, obtained roughly 2 weeks before vaccination. This sequence joins TRBV27 and TRBJ1-1, with D maybe TRBD1 (6 bases). In DNA form, the CDR3 reads TGTGCCAGCAGTTCATTGACAGGTCGGGGCAACACTGAAGCTTTCTTT. This sequence encodes CASSSLTGRGNTEAFF.